The 30 T cell receptor beta chains given below trace back to one sample, sequenced in a study of blood T cell repertoires in COVID-19. Produced via immunoSEQ multiplex PCR; TCRdb's table is partial and in-frame only. The sample shows around 150,000 clones, 85% to 90% of them seen only once. The sequenced material came from peripheral blood. Receptor source: a woman aged 70 to 79 with COVID-19, enrolled during active disease.

The V gene is TRBV3-1 (or the pseudogene TRBV3-2), the J gene TRBJ2-3, with D hard to call. CDR1 is LGHDT, CDR2 YNNKEL, per germline (reference sequence). The CDR3 is made up of 12 amino acids. Trimming pared 2 bases from V and 4 bases from J, leaving 4 bases between. CDR3 sequence (DNA): TGTGCCAGCAGCCAATCGGCAGATACGCAGTATTTT. Residues: CASSQSADTQYF.

The chain employs TRBV10-3 and TRBJ1-1; D is unresolved. The CDR3 extends over 13 amino acids. The V end was cut by 5 bases, the J end by 2 bases, with 9 bases between. Germline V gene data show CDR1 as ENHRY and CDR2 as SYGVKD. CDR3 bases: TGTGCCATCAGTATACAAGAAAACACTGAAGCTTTCTTT. Translating it yields CAISIQENTEAFF.

The chain is built from TRBV5-6 and TRBJ2-5; 9 nucleotides match TRBD1. CDR3 length equals 15 residues. The germline V gene has CDR1 SGHDT and CDR2 YYEEEE. V trimming: 1 base; J trimming: 5 bases; junction bases outside the gene matches: 6. This CDR3 is CASSLYGQGSETQYF. CDR3 in DNA: TGTGCCAGCAGCTTGTACGGACAGGGGTCGGAGACCCAGTACTTC.

The V gene is TRBV11-2, the J gene TRBJ1-4; D may be TRBD1 (5 bases). Trimming shortened V by 4 bases and J by 8 bases, and 8 bases separated the two germline ends. The CDR3 runs 12 residues. Germline CDR1 is SGHAT and CDR2 is FQNNGV. The CDR3 spells CASSWGREKLFF. The CDR3 coding sequence is TGTGCCAGCAGCTGGGGCCGCGAAAAACTGTTTTTT.

V usage is TRBV5-6 and J usage is TRBJ1-3, with D possibly TRBD1 on 6 matching bases. This CDR3 region has 15 residues. V was cut by 2 bases and J by 3 bases, with 12 bases left in between. CDR1 and CDR2 (germline): SGHDT, YYEEEE. CDR3 bases: TGTGCCAGCAGCTTCTGGGGGCAGATTGGAAACACCATATATTTT. It translates to CASSFWGQIGNTIYF.

V usage is TRBV19 and J usage is TRBJ2-2; TRBD1 matches at 8 bases. V lost 4 bases, J lost 2 bases, and 6 bases stayed unmatched. The germline gives CDR1 LNHDA, CDR2 SQIVND (reference sequence). CDR3 length equals 16 residues. The CDR3 sequence: CASSNAGTGNTGELFF. The CDR3 DNA follows: TGTGCCAGTAGTAACGCCGGGACAGGCAACACCGGGGAGCTGTTTTTT.

The CDR3 protein is CASSWAGQETQYF. As DNA, the CDR3 is TGTGCCAGCAGCTGGGCAGGTCAAGAGACCCAGTACTTC. This sequence joins TRBV3-1 (or the pseudogene TRBV3-2) and TRBJ2-5; the D is unclear. The CDR3 is 13 residues long. Looked up from germline, CDR1 is LGHDT and CDR2 is YNNKEL (reference sequence). V was cut by 5 bases and J by 2 bases, with 9 bases left in between.

The rearrangement links TRBV9 to TRBJ2-7; TRBD1 is a possible D gene (6 bases). Germline V gives CDR1 SGDLS, CDR2 YYNGEE. Trimming removed 3 bases at V and 5 bases at J, with 21 bases between. CDR3 length: 16 amino acids. The CDR3 nucleotides are TGTGCCAGCAGCGCAGAGGGGGTACCAGGCGGACACGAGCAGTACTTC. It translates to CASSAEGVPGGHEQYF.

This chain links TRBV1 with TRBJ2-7; whether TRBD2, the table's D call, matches the DNA was not checked. TRBV1 corresponds to a pseudogene. This CDR3 is 15 amino acids long. The CDR3 is CTSTFLAGRCYEQYF. The CDR3 bases are TGCACCAGCACCTTTCTAGCGGGTCGTTGCTACGAGCAGTACTTC.

This clone has a handful of counts. The chain joins TRBV27 to TRBJ1-6; D gene uncertain. Trimming pared 4 bases from V and 0 bases from J, leaving 19 bases between. Germline V lookup: CDR1 MNHEY, CDR2 SMNVEV (reference sequence). The CDR3 is made up of 19 amino acids. The CDR3 region has the DNA TGTGCCAGCAGTTCTCCGCGGGGAGGCTTAGGCTCCTATAATTCACCCCTCCACTTT. Amino acid sequence: CASSSPRGGLGSYNSPLHF.

The chain joins TRBV18 to TRBJ2-7; 10 positions agree with TRBD2. In germline, CDR1 is KGHSH, CDR2 LQKENI. The CDR3 has 15 amino acids. Unmatched junction bases numbered 4, after V lost 3 bases and J lost 2 bases. As DNA, the CDR3 is TGTGCCAGCTCACCCCGGACTAGCGGTGCCTACGAGCAGTACTTC. It translates to CASSPRTSGAYEQYF.

This rearrangement joins TRBV4-1 to TRBJ1-2; 8 bases align to TRBD1. The germline V gene has CDR1 MGHRA and CDR2 YSYEKL. Trimming at V came to 0 bases and at J to 5 bases, leaving 8 bases not matched to a gene. This CDR3 is built from 16 residues. The chain's CDR3 is CASSQDLGTGPYGYTF. As DNA, the CDR3 is TGCGCCAGCAGCCAAGATTTGGGGACAGGACCGTATGGCTACACCTTC.

This clone was recorded once. J is TRBJ1-2 and V is TRBV2; D gene ambiguous. This CDR3 is 12 amino acids long. V lost 6 bases, J lost 7 bases, and 12 bases lay in between. Germline V gene lookup returns CDR1 SNHLY and CDR2 FYNNEI. The CDR3 loop is CASRREGSGYTF. CDR3 sequence (DNA): TGTGCCAGCAGGCGGGAAGGGTCTGGCTACACCTTC.

The chain combines TRBV5-4 with TRBJ2-5; 15 bases are shared with TRBD2. V shed 4 bases, J shed 1 base, and the junction held 8 bases outside the gene matches. CDR3 length: 18 residues. Germline V gene data show CDR1 as SGHNT and CDR2 as YYREEE (reference sequence). This CDR3 is CASSRPGTSGGTQETQYF. In DNA, the CDR3 is TGTGCCAGCAGCCGTCCCGGGACTAGCGGGGGGACCCAAGAGACCCAGTACTTC.

The chain has TRBV10-3 and TRBJ1-1; 7 nucleotides line up with TRBD1. CDR1 and CDR2 (germline): ENHRY, SYGVKD. The CDR3 has 13 residues. Trimming at V came to 2 bases and at J to 5 bases, leaving 2 bases not matched to a gene. CDR3 amino acids: CAISETQGTEAFF. CDR3 nucleotide sequence: TGTGCCATCAGTGAGACACAGGGGACTGAAGCTTTCTTT.

V and J are TRBV6-5 and TRBJ2-7, with D possibly matching TRBD2 (7 bases). The CDR3 covers 13 residues. Trimming shortened V by 7 bases and J by 2 bases, and 12 bases separated the two germline ends. Germline V gene data show CDR1 as MNHEY and CDR2 as SVGAGI. The CDR3: CASKGGAPYEQYF. The CDR3 region has the DNA TGTGCCAGCAAGGGGGGGGCCCCCTACGAGCAGTACTTC.

V usage is TRBV6-6 and J usage is TRBJ1-5; 11 positions agree with TRBD1. V dropped 6 bases and J dropped 5; count of bases not matched to a gene: 9. The V gene's germline CDR1 is MNHNY and CDR2 SVGAGI (reference sequence). CDR3 length: 16 amino acids. The CDR3 loop is CASSQGQGARYQPQHF. CDR3 nucleotides: TGTGCCAGCAGCCAAGGACAGGGGGCAAGGTATCAGCCCCAGCATTTT.

The chain joins TRBV6-4 to TRBJ2-1, with 8 bases aligning to TRBD2. Trimming removed 3 bases from V and 4 bases from J; junction bases left unmatched: 5. The CDR3 runs 15 residues. Germline CDR1 reads MRHNA; CDR2 reads SNTAGT. The CDR3 protein is CASSEGLALYNEQFF. CDR3 in DNA: TGTGCCAGCAGTGAAGGACTAGCTCTTTACAATGAGCAGTTCTTC.

The chain has TRBV7-9 and TRBJ1-1, with 8 positions matching TRBD1. This CDR3 is 16 amino acids long. With 5 bases clipped from V and 1 base from J, the junction kept 9 bases outside the gene matches. Germline V lookup: CDR1 SEHNR, CDR2 FQNEAQ (reference sequence). The CDR3 is CASSPGAGQGNTEAFF. In nucleotides, the CDR3 is TGTGCCAGCAGCCCGGGAGCAGGACAGGGGAACACTGAAGCTTTCTTT.

On this clone: A junction end diverges from the germline sequence, so it may reflect a read error. The chain employs TRBV7-8 and TRBJ2-7; D not resolved. The V gene's germline CDR1 is SGHVS and CDR2 FQNEAQ. The CDR3 has 12 amino acids. CDR3 sequence (DNA): TGTGCCAGCAGCTTGGGCCGGTACGGGCAGTACTTC. This translates into CASSLGRYGQYF.

The chain combines TRBV2 with TRBJ2-1; D is ambiguous. V lost 6 bases, J lost 5 bases, and 5 bases lay in between. Germline-derived CDR1 and CDR2 are SNHLY and FYNNEI. CDR3 length equals 11 residues. The CDR3 nucleotides are TGTGCCAGCAGAGAGAACAATGAGCAGTTCTTC. Protein product: CASRENNEQFF.

This clone came up once. The chain uses TRBV20-1 and TRBJ1-2; TRBD1 might be the D (5 bases). Trimming removed 3 bases at V and 4 bases at J, with 18 bases between. Germline assignment: CDR1 DFQATT and CDR2 SNEGSKA (reference sequence). The CDR3 runs 15 residues. The chain's CDR3 is CSASLAGRIGYGYTF. CDR3 nucleotides: TGCAGTGCTAGTCTGGCAGGGCGAATTGGCTATGGCTACACCTTC.

There are a few counts of this clone. The chain uses TRBV6-4 and TRBJ2-3, with 7 bases aligning to TRBD2. The CDR3 contains 16 residues. CDR1 MRHNA and CDR2 SNTAGT come from the germline V gene. J was trimmed by 3 bases and V by 3 bases; bases with no gene match: 9. CDR3 region: CASSEPAGTSTDTQYF. CDR3 bases: TGTGCCAGCAGTGAGCCAGCGGGAACTTCGACAGATACGCAGTATTTT.

This chain joins TRBV4-1 and TRBJ1-4; 8 bases are shared with TRBD1. Per the germline V gene, CDR1 is MGHRA and CDR2 is YSYEKL. The CDR3 is 18 residues long. V gave up 0 bases and J gave up 7 bases; unmatched junction bases: 13. DNA for the CDR3: TGCGCCAGCAGCCAAGATCGGTTTGGTGGACAGGGAGGTGAAAAACTGTTTTTT. It encodes CASSQDRFGGQGGEKLFF.

This chain connects TRBV5-1 to TRBJ2-1; TRBD2 aligns across 10 bases. V dropped 4 bases and J dropped 10; count of bases not matched to a gene: 8. The length of the CDR3 is 14 residues. Germline V gene lookup returns CDR1 SGHRS and CDR2 YFSETQ. The CDR3 loop is CASSPEGTSVEQFF. In DNA, the CDR3 is TGCGCCAGCAGCCCGGAAGGGACTAGCGTGGAGCAGTTCTTC.

The chain is built from TRBV2 and TRBJ2-4; TRBD1 matches at 7 bases. The CDR3 has 15 residues. Germline CDR1 SNHLY, CDR2 FYNNEI. V lost 3 bases and J lost 4; bases outside the gene matches: 6. CDR3 in DNA: TGTGCCAGCAGTGAGCGACAGGGCCTGAAAAACATTCAGTACTTC. Translating gives CASSERQGLKNIQYF.

The chain uses TRBV29-1 and TRBJ2-3; the D gene is possibly TRBD1 (6 bases). CDR3 length: 14 residues. Germline CDR1 is SQVTM and CDR2 is ANQGSEA. The V end was cut by 6 bases, the J end by 3 bases, with 16 bases between. The CDR3 nucleotides read TGCAGCGTCCATACACCGACAGGTACAGATACGCAGTATTTT. Translating it yields CSVHTPTGTDTQYF.

The rearrangement uses TRBV19 and TRBJ1-6; perhaps TRBD1 as D (6 bases). Per the germline V gene, CDR1 is LNHDA and CDR2 is SQIVND (reference sequence). V was clipped by 5 bases and J by 5 bases, with 13 bases between them. The CDR3 extends over 15 amino acids. In DNA, the CDR3 is TGTGCCAGTAGTCAACGGACAGAGGATAATTCACCCCTCCACTTT. Translation: CASSQRTEDNSPLHF.

The rearrangement uses TRBV4-1 and TRBJ1-6; 7 bases are a match to TRBD1. Looked up from germline, CDR1 is MGHRA and CDR2 is YSYEKL. After removal of 3 bases from V and 5 bases from J, the junction contained 7 bases not matched to a gene. There are 16 residues in the CDR3. CDR3 amino acids: CASSHSRQGNNSPLHF. Here the CDR3 DNA reads TGCGCCAGCAGCCATTCTCGACAGGGAAATAATTCACCCCTCCACTTT.

The chain recombines TRBV13 with TRBJ2-7; possible D gene TRBD1, 6 bases. The CDR3 spans 14 residues. Germline V gives CDR1 PRHDT, CDR2 FYEKMQ (reference sequence). Trimming took off 3 bases at V and 2 bases at J, with 11 bases between the two ends. The DNA for the CDR3 is TGTGCCAGCAGCTTTATTGACAGGCCCTACGAGCAGTACTTC. Translating gives CASSFIDRPYEQYF. Full variable domain (rest looked up from reference TRBV13 and TRBJ2-7): AAGVIQSPRHLIKEKRETATLKCYPIPRHDTVYWYQQGPGQDPQFLISFYEKMQSDKGSIPDRFSAQQFSDYHSELNMSSLELGDSALYFCASSFIDRPYEQYFGPGTRLTVT.